The subject of this entry is one T cell receptor beta chain. Its specificity is not known. This specimen comes from a study of blood T cells in healthy people across ages. Findings and limits, study-wide: The unknown donor CMV status may have confounded expanded clonotype changes. Conclusively comparing naive with antigen-experienced cells was impossible with unsorted PBMCs.

Alongside a J-beta primer mix, a sample-barcoded 5' primer served in a second PCR lasting about 7 to 12 cycles. In TCRdb, the 5' RACE reads were re-called with MiXCR into one record per CDR3 protein. In the table there are some 1.5 million distinct CDR3 sequences, roughly 43% of which are singletons. Material for sequencing was blood. This receptor was identified in a woman aged 18-35 years in good health.

This CDR3 reads CASSPDRVSNQPQHF. In DNA, the CDR3 is TGTGCCAGCTCACCCGACAGGGTCAGCAATCAGCCCCAGCATTTT. This chain connects TRBV18 to TRBJ1-5, with 7 bases lining up with TRBD1. The CDR3 is made up of 15 amino acids. J lost 1 base, V lost 3 bases, and 3 bases had no gene match. The germline gives CDR1 KGHSH, CDR2 LQKENI.